This T cell receptor (beta chain) was sequenced in a study of long-term antiretroviral therapy in people with HIV. A v3.0 immunoSEQ assay was performed at survey level. Measured with immunoSEQ multiplex PCR; TCRdb has only the in-frame clones, and not every one. Among around 25,000 clones listed, 85% to 90% were seen once. Per the germline V gene, CDR1 is SGHDN and CDR2 is FVKESK. This CDR3 is 16 amino acids long. The trim removed 4 bases at V and 4 bases at J, leaving 8 bases unmatched. The V and J genes are TRBV14 and TRBJ1-4, with 8 bases lining up with TRBD1. The sequences come from unsorted PBMCs, collected around 4.5 years after starting antiretroviral therapy. The sequence was obtained from a man aged 25 to 45 with HIV. CDR3 in DNA: TGTGCCAGCAGCCTCAGCCGGGACAGGTTTAATGAAAAACTGTTTTTT. It is translated as CASSLSRDRFNEKLFF.